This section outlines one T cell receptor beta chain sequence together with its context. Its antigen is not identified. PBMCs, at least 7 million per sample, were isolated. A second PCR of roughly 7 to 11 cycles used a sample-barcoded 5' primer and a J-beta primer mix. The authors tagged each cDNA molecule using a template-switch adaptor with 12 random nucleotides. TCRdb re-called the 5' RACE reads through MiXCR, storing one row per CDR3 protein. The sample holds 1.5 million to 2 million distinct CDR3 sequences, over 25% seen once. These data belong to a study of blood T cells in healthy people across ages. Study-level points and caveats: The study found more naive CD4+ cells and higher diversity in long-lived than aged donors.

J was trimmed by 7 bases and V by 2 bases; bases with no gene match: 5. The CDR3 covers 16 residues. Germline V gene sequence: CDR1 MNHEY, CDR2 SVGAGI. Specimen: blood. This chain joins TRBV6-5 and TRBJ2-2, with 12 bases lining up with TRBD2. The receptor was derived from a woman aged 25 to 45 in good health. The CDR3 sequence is CASSYASGGAGGELFF. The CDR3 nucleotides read TGTGCCAGCAGTTACGCTAGCGGGGGGGCAGGCGGGGAGCTGTTTTTT.